This TCR beta chain was found in a study of T-cell reconstitution after alpha-beta-depleted transplantation in children. Study observations and caveats: Reportedly, alpha-beta T cells present about two months post-transplant originated from several hundred expanded clones of graft origin. When one year had passed after transplant, most T-cell counts and diversity came from newly produced T cells.

There are 14 residues in the CDR3. Deletions cut 0 bases from V and 4 bases from J, with 10 bases between. Per the germline V gene, CDR1 is SQVTM and CDR2 is ANQGSEA. This clonotype was detected ten times or more. Its antigen is currently unknown. The authors prepared the TCRbeta library with unique molecular identifiers. One entry per CDR3 protein, called by TCRdb with MiXCR from the PCR reads. The sample includes 700,000 to 950,000 distinct CDR3 sequences, 15% to 20% of them seen just once. This receptor was obtained from a male patient younger than 18 who had a stem cell transplant for acute lymphoblastic leukemia, so the T cells may come from the graft donor. This sequence joins TRBV29-1 and TRBJ2-1; possible D gene TRBD2, 5 bases. This specimen consisted of PBMCs, mostly from graft donor cells, obtained 360 days after TCRalphabeta/CD19-depleted stem cell transplant. CDR3 nucleotides: TGCAGCGTTGAAGATTGGAGGACTTACAATGAGCAGTTCTTC. Translated: CSVEDWRTYNEQFF.